The sequence of this TCR beta chain was determined in a study of Graves' ophthalmopathy and Graves' hyperthyroidism. Whole-study results and caveats: Blood shared most expanded thyroid clonotypes above 0.001 frequency.

Hyperthyroidism cases were recent diagnoses of under 2 months' duration in people aged 18 to 65. Other autoimmune diseases, uncontrolled infections, pregnancy or lactation led to the exclusion of patients. The V gene's germline CDR1 is MGHDK and CDR2 SYGVNS. V trimming: 6 bases; J trimming: 6 bases; junction bases outside the gene matches: 2. The CDR3 is made up of 12 amino acids. This clonotype showed up many times. As yet, its antigen is unknown. For repertoire sequencing, the TCR beta CDR3 regions were amplified from RNA transcripts. HTBI-primed first-round RT-PCR preceded second-round multiplex PCR. TCRdb passed the multiplex PCR reads through MiXCR, listing each CDR3 protein once. Of around 1.1 million distinct CDR3 sequences in the sample, about two fifths are singletons; the top ten hold roughly 11%.

The chain is built from TRBV25-1 and TRBJ2-7; 10 bases fit TRBD2. The sequence was collected from an adult man with Graves' hyperthyroidism. Specimen: peripheral blood or thyroid tissue (not recorded which). The chain's CDR3 is CASRVAGGEQYF. CDR3 DNA: TGTGCCAGCAGGGTAGCGGGAGGCGAGCAGTACTTC.